The clone carrying this T cell receptor beta chain occurred once. Methods used by the authors: Nucleated cell counts were estimated from reference gene primer amplification. Data came from immunoSEQ multiplex PCR; TCRdb stores just in-frame clones and leaves some out. The V and J calls and clone size come from that table; D and trimming were worked out from the DNA. The sample gives about 83,000 clones, roughly 87% of which show up once; 3% is in the top ten. The data are from a study of blood T cell repertoires in COVID-19. Study in general: Collection of acute and convalescent COVID-19 samples took place in the United States, Italy and Spain. The cDNA or gDNA used as material had been derived from T cells, B-cell-depleted T cells, or PBMCs.

V gave up 5 bases and J gave up 7 bases; unmatched junction bases: 5. Germline-derived CDR1 and CDR2 are SGHAT and FQNNGV. The CDR3 extends over 13 amino acids. The clonotype originates from a woman aged 50 to 65 with active or convalescent COVID-19. The rearrangement joins TRBV11-2 to TRBJ2-1, with 7 bases matching TRBD1. The sample consisted of peripheral blood. The CDR3 spells CASSLGTVNEQFF. In DNA form, the CDR3 reads TGTGCCAGCAGCCTCGGGACAGTTAATGAGCAGTTCTTC.